Each of the 10 T cell receptor beta chains below was sequenced from the same sample in a study of beta chain features in type 1 diabetes. Expressed TCRB transcripts were sequenced, since all the RNA that had been isolated was reverse transcribed. Libraries were prepared by immunoSEQ multiplex PCR; TCRdb keeps only in-frame clonotypes and omits some of them. The profile shows around 250,000 clones, under 70% of them singletons. The specimen was naive CD4+ T cells from blood. Receptor source: a man aged 30 to 45 in good health.

The chain couples TRBV7-2 to TRBJ2-4, with D perhaps TRBD1 or TRBD2 (5 bases each). V shed 6 bases and J shed 7 bases, with 13 bases lying between them. The CDR3 totals 13 residues. CDR1 and CDR2 (germline): SGHTA, FQGNSA. DNA of the CDR3: TGTGCCAGCAGTCGTAACCGGGACAACATTCAGTACTTC. Its protein product is CASSRNRDNIQYF.

The CDR3 DNA is TGCGCCAGCAGCAGGGGAGATTCACCCCTCCACTTT. Translating gives CASSRGDSPLHF. The chain employs TRBV5-1 and TRBJ1-6, with TRBD1 as a possible D gene (5 bases). This CDR3 has 12 amino acids. Trimming removed 4 bases from V and 8 bases from J, with 7 bases in between. Looked up from germline, CDR1 is SGHRS and CDR2 is YFSETQ.

This clone was seen a few times. This rearrangement joins TRBV30 to TRBJ1-1, with D tentatively TRBD1 (6 bases). In germline, CDR1 is GTSNPN, CDR2 SVGIG (reference sequence). CDR3 length: 12 residues. Trimming pared 3 bases from V and 1 base from J, leaving 6 bases between. In DNA form, the CDR3 reads TGTGCCTGGAGGGACAGGAACACTGAAGCTTTCTTT. Translating gives CAWRDRNTEAFF.

The chain is built from TRBV5-6 and TRBJ2-1; possible D gene TRBD1, 5 bases. The germline CDR1 and CDR2 sequences are SGHDT and YYEEEE. V was trimmed by 2 bases and J by 5 bases, leaving 11 bases between them. The CDR3 has 14 amino acids. CDR3: CASSFQGIDNEQFF. CDR3 coding DNA: TGTGCCAGCAGCTTTCAGGGTATCGACAATGAGCAGTTCTTC.

J is TRBJ1-4 and V is TRBV10-3, with a tentative D call TRBD1 (6 bases). V was clipped by 4 bases and J by 4 bases, with 10 bases between them. CDR1 ENHRY and CDR2 SYGVKD come from the germline V gene. The CDR3 totals 14 residues. CDR3 DNA sequence: TGTGCCATCAGTGGTACAGGGAGTAATGAAAAACTGTTTTTT. Translated: CAISGTGSNEKLFF.

This rearrangement joins TRBV6-1 to TRBJ2-3; possible D gene TRBD1, 6 bases. This CDR3 has 14 residues. V lost 7 bases and J 2 bases, leaving 13 bases between the germline ends. CDR1 MNHNS and CDR2 SASEGT come from the germline V gene. CDR3 nucleotides: TGTGCCAGCAAGGTACAGGGAAACACAGATACGCAGTATTTT. Translating it yields CASKVQGNTDTQYF.

V usage is TRBV2 and J usage is TRBJ2-5, with D hard to call. This CDR3 region has 14 residues. Germline CDR1 SNHLY, CDR2 FYNNEI. V was shortened by 4 bases and J by 3 bases, with 12 bases between the two germline ends. CDR3 in amino acids: CASSALLEEETQYF. For the CDR3, the DNA is TGTGCCAGCAGTGCGTTATTAGAAGAAGAGACCCAGTACTTC.

V usage is TRBV7-2 and J usage is TRBJ2-3; 8 bases map to TRBD1. V lost 5 bases to trimming and J lost 1 base; unmatched junction nucleotides: 11. The germline CDR1 and CDR2 sequences are SGHTA and FQGNSA. This CDR3 region has 17 residues. The CDR3 protein is CASSPRTGSIGTDTQYF. The CDR3 DNA follows: TGTGCCAGCAGCCCACGGACAGGGAGTATCGGCACAGATACGCAGTATTTT.

The rearrangement joins TRBV29-1 to TRBJ2-1; D is uncertain. Germline V CDR1 and CDR2: SQVTM, ANQGSEA. The V end was cut by 4 bases, the J end by 8 bases, with 15 bases between. The CDR3 spans 13 residues. CDR3 loop: CSVGPLFNHEQFF. CDR3 DNA: TGCAGCGTTGGACCCCTCTTCAACCATGAGCAGTTCTTC.

For this clone: An end of the junction differs from the germline gene, which may be a read error. The V and J genes are TRBV29-1 and TRBJ2-5, with 11 bases that match TRBD2. Germline V gene data show CDR1 as SQVTM and CDR2 as ANQGSEA. CDR3 length: 16 residues. The chain's CDR3 is CSAEGDLAGGLQTQYF. Written as DNA, the CDR3 is TGCAGCGCTGAAGGTGACCTAGCGGGAGGATTACAGACCCAGTACTTC.